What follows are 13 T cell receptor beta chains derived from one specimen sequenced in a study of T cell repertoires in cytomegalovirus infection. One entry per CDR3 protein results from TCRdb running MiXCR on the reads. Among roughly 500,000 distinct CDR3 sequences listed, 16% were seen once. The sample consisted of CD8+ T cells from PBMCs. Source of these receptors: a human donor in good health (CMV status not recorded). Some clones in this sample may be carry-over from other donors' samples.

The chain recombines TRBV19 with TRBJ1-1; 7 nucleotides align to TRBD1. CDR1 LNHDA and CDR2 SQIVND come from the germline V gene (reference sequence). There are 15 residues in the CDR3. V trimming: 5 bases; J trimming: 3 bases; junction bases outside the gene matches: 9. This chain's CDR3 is CASSGYRGEDTEAFF. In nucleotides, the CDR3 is TGTGCCAGTAGTGGATACAGGGGTGAAGACACTGAAGCTTTCTTT.

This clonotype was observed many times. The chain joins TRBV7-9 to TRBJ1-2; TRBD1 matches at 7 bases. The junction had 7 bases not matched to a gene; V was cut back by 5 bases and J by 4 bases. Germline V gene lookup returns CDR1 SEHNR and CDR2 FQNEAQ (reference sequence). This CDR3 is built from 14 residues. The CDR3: CASSIGQASYGYTF. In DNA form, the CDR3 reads TGTGCCAGCAGCATCGGACAGGCGAGCTATGGCTACACCTTC.

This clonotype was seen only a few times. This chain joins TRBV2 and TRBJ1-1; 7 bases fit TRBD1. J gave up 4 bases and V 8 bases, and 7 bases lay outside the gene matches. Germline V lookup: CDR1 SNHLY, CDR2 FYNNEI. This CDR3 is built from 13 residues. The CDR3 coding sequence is TGTGCCAGCTCCCCGGGACAGCTCACTGAAGCTTTCTTT. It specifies CASSPGQLTEAFF.

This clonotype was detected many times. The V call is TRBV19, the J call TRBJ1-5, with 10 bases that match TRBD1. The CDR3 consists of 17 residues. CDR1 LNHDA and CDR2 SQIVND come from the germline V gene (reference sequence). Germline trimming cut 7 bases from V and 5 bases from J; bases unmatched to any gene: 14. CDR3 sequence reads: CASTLTWDRGFDQPQHF. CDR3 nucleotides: TGTGCCAGTACCCTTACTTGGGACAGGGGTTTCGATCAGCCCCAGCATTTT.

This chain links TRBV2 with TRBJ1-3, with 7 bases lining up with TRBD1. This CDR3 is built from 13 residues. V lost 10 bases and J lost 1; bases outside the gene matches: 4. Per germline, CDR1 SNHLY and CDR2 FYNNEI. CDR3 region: CANLGQSGNTIYF. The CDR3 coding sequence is TGTGCCAACCTGGGACAGTCTGGAAACACCATATATTTT.

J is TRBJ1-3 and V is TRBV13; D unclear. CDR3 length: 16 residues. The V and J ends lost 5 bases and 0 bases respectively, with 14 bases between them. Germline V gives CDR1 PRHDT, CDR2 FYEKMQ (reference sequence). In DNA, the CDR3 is TGTGCCAGCAGCACCCGGTCGGGGAACTCTGGAAACACCATATATTTT. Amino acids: CASSTRSGNSGNTIYF.

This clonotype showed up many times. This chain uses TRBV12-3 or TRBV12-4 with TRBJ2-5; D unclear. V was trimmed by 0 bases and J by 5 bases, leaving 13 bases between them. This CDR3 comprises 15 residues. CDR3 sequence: CASSLAREVHETQYF. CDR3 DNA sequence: TGTGCCAGCAGTTTAGCGCGAGAAGTCCACGAGACCCAGTACTTC.

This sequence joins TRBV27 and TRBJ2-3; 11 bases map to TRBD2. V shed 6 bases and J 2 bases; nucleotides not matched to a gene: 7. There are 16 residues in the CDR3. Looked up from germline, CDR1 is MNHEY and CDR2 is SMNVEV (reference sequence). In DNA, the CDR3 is TGTGCCAGCAGGGAGGGACTAGCGGTACACACAGATACGCAGTATTTT. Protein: CASREGLAVHTDTQYF.

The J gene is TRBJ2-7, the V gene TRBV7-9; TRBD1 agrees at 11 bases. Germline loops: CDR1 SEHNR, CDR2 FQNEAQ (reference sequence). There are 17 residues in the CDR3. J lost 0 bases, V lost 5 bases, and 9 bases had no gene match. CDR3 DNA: TGTGCCAGCAGCCACCGGGACAGGGGGAATCTCTCCTACGAGCAGTACTTC. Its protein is CASSHRDRGNLSYEQYF.

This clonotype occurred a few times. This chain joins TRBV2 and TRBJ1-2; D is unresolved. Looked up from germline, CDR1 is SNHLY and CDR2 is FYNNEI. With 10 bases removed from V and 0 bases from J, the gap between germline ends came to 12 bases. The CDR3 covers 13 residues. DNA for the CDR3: TGTGCCACCCCCAACAGCTCTAACTATGGCTACACCTTC. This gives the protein CATPNSSNYGYTF.

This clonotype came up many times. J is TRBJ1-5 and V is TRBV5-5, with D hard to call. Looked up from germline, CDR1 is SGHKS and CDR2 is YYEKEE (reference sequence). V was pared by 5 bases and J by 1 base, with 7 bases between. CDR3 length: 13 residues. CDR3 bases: TGTGCCAGCAGACTTGGGAGCAATCAGCCCCAGCATTTT. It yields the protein CASRLGSNQPQHF.

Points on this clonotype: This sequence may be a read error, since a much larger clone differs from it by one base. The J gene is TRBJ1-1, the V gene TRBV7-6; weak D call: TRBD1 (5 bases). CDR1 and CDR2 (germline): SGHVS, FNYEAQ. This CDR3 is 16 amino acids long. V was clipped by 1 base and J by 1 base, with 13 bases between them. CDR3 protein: CASSLGHKGPNTEAFF. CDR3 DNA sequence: TGTGCCAGCAGCTTAGGTCACAAGGGACCGAACACTGAAGCTTTCTTT.

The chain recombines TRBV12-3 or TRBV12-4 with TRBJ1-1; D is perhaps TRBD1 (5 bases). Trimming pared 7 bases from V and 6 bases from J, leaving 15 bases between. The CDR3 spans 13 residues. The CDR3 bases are TGTGCCAGCACCCCTGGCAGGGACCCTGAAGCTTTCTTT. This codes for CASTPGRDPEAFF.